The clone carrying this TCR beta chain came up a few times. Its target is unknown. The germline V gene encodes CDR1 SGHAT and CDR2 FQNNGV. This CDR3 is 16 amino acids long. Trimming cost V 5 bases and J 1 base, with 17 bases left between them. This record comes from a study of T-cell reconstitution after alpha-beta-depleted transplantation in children. A TCRbeta library incorporating unique molecular identifiers was prepared. TCRdb re-called the PCR reads with MiXCR, one entry per CDR3 protein. This table has approximately 89,000 distinct CDR3 sequences, around 15% appearing once. Study-level findings and limits: The study reportedly traced alpha-beta T cells about two months after transplant to several hundred expanded graft clones. Among T cells one year after transplant, newly produced cells accounted for most counts and diversity. Recipient T cells and thymic progenitors that survived were the source of the high TCRbeta diversity seen at day 60 in some patients.

The input for sequencing was PBMCs, mostly from graft donor cells, taken 180 days after TCRalphabeta/CD19-depleted stem cell transplant. The V call is TRBV11-2, the J call TRBJ1-1; D is uncertain. This clonotype originated in a male patient aged 2-10 years who had a stem cell transplant for acute lymphoblastic leukemia, so the T cells may come from the graft donor. Written as DNA, the CDR3 is TGTGCCAGCAGCCCATCCGAGGTGTGGGGGAACACTGAAGCTTTCTTT. This translates into CASSPSEVWGNTEAFF.